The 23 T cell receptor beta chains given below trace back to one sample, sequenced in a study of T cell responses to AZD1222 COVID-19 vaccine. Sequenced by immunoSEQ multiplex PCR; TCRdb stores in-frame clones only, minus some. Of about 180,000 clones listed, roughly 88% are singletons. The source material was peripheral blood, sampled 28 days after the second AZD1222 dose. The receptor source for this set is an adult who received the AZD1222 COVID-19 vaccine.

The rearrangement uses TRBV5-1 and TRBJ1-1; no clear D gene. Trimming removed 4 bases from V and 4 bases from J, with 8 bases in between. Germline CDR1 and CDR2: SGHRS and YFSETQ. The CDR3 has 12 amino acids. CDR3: CASSVGSTEAFF. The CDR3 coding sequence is TGCGCCAGCAGCGTGGGTAGCACTGAAGCTTTCTTT.

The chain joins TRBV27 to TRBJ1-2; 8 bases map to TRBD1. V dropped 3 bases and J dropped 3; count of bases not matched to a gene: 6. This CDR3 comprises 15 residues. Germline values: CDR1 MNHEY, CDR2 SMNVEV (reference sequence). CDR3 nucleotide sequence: TGTGCCAGCAGTTTCTACGGACAGGGAGACTATGGCTACACCTTC. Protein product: CASSFYGQGDYGYTF.

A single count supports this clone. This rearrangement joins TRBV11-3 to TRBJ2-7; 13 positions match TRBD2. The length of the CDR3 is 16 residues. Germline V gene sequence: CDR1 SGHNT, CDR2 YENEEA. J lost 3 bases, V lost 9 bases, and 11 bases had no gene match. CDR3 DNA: TGTGCCAGGATCCGACTAGCGGGGGGCCACCACTACGAGCAGTACTTC. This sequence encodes CARIRLAGGHHYEQYF.

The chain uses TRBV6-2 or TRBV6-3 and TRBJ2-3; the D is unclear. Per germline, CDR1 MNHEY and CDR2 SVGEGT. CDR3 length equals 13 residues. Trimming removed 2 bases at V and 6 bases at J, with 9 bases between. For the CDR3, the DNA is TGTGCCAGCAGTTACGATAGCTGGGATACGCAGTATTTT. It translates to CASSYDSWDTQYF.

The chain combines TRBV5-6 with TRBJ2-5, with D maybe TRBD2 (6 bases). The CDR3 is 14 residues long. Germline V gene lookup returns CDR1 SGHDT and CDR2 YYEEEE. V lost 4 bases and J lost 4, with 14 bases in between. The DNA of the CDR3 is TGTGCCAGCAGCCTTCCGGGGGTGCCAGAGACCCAGTACTTC. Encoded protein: CASSLPGVPETQYF.

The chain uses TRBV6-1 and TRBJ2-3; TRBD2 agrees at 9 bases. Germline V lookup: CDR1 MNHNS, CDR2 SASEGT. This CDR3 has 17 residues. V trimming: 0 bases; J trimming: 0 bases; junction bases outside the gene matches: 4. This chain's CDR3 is CASSEAKRGDSTDTQYF. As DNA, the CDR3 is TGTGCCAGCAGTGAAGCTAAGCGGGGGGATAGCACAGATACGCAGTATTTT.

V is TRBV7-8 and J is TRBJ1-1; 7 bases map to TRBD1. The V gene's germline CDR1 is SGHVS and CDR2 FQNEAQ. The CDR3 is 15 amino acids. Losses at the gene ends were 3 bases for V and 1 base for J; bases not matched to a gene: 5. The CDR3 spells CASSLGDSTNTEAFF. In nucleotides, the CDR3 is TGTGCCAGCAGCTTGGGGGACAGCACGAACACTGAAGCTTTCTTT.

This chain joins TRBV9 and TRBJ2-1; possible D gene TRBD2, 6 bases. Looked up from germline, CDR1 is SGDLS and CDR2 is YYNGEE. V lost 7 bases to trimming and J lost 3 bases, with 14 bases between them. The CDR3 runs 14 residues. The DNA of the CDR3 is TGTGCCAGCTCCCTCGGGGGAAGCTACAATGAGCAGTTCTTC. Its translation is CASSLGGSYNEQFF.

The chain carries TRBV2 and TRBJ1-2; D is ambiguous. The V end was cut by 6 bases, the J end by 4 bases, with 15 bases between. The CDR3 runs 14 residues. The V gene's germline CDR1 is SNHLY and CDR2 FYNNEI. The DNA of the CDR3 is TGTGCCAGCAGGCTTTTGCAGGAGCTCTATGGCTACACCTTC. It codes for CASRLLQELYGYTF.

The CDR3 DNA is TGTGCCAGCAGCAATGGACAGGGGGCAGATACGCAGTATTTT. Protein sequence: CASSNGQGADTQYF. V and J are TRBV7-2 and TRBJ2-3; 10 bases match TRBD1. The trim removed 5 bases at V and 4 bases at J, leaving 3 bases unmatched. CDR1 is SGHTA, CDR2 FQGNSA, per germline. The CDR3 has 14 residues.

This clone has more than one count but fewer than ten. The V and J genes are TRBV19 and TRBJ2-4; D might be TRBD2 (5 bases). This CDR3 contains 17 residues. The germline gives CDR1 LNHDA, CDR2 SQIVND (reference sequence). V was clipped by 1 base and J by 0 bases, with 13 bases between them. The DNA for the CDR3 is TGTGCCAGTAGTATAGTCGCCGGCGGACTAGCCAAAAACATTCAGTACTTC. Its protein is CASSIVAGGLAKNIQYF.

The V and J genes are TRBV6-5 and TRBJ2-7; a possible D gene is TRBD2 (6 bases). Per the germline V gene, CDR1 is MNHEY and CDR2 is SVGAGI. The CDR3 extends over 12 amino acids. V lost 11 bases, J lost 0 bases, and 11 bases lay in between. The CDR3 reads CAGGAYSYEQYF. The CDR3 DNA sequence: TGTGCCGGAGGGGCTTACTCCTACGAGCAGTACTTC.

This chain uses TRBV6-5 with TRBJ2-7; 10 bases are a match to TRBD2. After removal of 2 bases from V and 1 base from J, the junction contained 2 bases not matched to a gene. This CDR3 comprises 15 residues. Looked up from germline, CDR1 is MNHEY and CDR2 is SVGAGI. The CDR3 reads CASSYRTSGSYEQYF. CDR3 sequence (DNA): TGTGCCAGCAGTTACCGGACTAGCGGTTCCTACGAGCAGTACTTC.

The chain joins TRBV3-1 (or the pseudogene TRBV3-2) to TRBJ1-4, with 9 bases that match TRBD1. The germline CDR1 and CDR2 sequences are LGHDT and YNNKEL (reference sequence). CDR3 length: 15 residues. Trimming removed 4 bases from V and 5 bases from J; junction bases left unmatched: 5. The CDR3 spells CASSREGQGNEKLFF. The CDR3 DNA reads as TGTGCCAGCAGCCGTGAGGGACAGGGCAATGAAAAACTGTTTTTT.

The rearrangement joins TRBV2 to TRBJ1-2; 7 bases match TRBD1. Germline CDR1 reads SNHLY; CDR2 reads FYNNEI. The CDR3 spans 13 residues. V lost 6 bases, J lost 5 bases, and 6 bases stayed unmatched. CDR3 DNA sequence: TGTGCCAGCAGCCCCGGGACAGTTTATGGCTACACCTTC. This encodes CASSPGTVYGYTF.

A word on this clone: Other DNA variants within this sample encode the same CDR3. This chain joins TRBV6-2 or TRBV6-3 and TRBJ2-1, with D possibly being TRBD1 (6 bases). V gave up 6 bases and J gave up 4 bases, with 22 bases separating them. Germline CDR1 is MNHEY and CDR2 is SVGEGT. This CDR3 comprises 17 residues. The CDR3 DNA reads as TGTGCCAGCAGCACGATTACGGGCGGACAGCTTTACAATGAGCAGTTCTTC. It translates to CASSTITGGQLYNEQFF.

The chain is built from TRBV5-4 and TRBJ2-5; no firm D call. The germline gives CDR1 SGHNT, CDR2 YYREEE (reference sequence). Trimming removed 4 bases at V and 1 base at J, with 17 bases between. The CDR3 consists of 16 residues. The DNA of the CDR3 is TGTGCCAGCAGCACCGAGCCGGGTCCCCTCCAAGAGACCCAGTACTTC. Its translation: CASSTEPGPLQETQYF. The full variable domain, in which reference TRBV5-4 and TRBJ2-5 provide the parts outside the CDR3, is ETGVTQSPTHLIKTRGQQVTLRCSSQSGHNTVSWYQQALGQGPQFIFQYYREEENGRGNFPPRFSGLQFPNYSSELNVNALELDDSALYLCASSTEPGPLQETQYFGPGTRLLVL.

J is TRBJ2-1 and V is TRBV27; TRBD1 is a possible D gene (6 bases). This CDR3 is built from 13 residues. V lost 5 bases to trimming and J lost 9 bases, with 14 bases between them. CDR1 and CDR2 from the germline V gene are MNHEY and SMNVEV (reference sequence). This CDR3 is CASSTPNRVEQFF. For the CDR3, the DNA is TGTGCCAGCAGTACCCCTAACAGGGTTGAGCAGTTCTTC.

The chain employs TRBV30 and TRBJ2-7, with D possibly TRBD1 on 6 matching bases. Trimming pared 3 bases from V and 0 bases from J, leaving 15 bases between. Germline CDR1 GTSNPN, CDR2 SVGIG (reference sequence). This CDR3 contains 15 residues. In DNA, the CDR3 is TGTGCCTGGAGCGCCCGTACAGGGAGCTCCTACGAGCAGTACTTC. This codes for CAWSARTGSSYEQYF.

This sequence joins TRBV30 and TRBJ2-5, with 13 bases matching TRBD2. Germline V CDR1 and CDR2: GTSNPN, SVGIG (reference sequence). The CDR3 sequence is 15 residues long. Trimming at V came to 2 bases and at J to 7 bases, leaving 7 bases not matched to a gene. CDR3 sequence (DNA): TGTGCCTGGAGTCCAGGACTAGCGGGGGCCAGGACCCAGTACTTC. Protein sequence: CAWSPGLAGARTQYF.

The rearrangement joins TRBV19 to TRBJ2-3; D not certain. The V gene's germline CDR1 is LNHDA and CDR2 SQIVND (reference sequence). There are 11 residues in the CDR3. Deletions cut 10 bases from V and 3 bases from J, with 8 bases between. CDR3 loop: CATSRTDTQYF. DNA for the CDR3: TGTGCCACCTCTCGGACAGATACGCAGTATTTT.

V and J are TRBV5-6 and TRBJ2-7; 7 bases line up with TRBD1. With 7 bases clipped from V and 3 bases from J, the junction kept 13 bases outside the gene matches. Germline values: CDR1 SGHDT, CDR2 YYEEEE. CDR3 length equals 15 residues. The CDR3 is CASPNGQDRVYEQYF. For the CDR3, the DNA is TGTGCCAGCCCAAACGGACAGGATAGGGTCTACGAGCAGTACTTC.

The CDR3 loop is CASSNQGHLNYGYTF. CDR3 bases: TGTGCCAGCAGTAATCAAGGACACCTTAACTATGGCTACACCTTC. This chain joins TRBV6-2 or TRBV6-3 and TRBJ1-2; TRBD1 might be the D (5 bases). Trimming cost V 5 bases and J 1 base, with 14 bases left between them. The CDR3 totals 15 residues. The germline V gene encodes CDR1 MNHEY and CDR2 SVGEGT.